Listed here are 5 T cell receptor beta chains from one sample, sequenced in a study of regulatory T cells in long-lasting Graves disease (dated by TCRdb to 2020 to 2023). The library was generated by multiplex PCR. The sequencer listed for this sample is Illumina HiSeq 4000. iRepertoire HTBI primers and Arm-PCR amplification of CDR3 regions were used to construct TCR beta libraries. TCRdb took the public reads, trimmed them with fastp at Q25, ran MiXCR for clone calling and kept in-frame beta chains. Each CDR3 protein appears once, grouped with its most common genes and DNA. The sample profile shows hundreds of thousands of distinct CDR3 sequences; roughly 15% of them were found once. The top ten constitute 15% to 20% of the sample. This sample's time point label indicates: newly diagnosed GD, antithyroid drugs for less than 3 months. RNA was extracted from PBMCs in TRIzol for both TCR sequencing and RNA sequencing.

A further study also used this sample, focusing on T cells in Graves' hyperthyroidism and ophthalmopathy.

The sequences come from peripheral blood mononuclear cells (PBMCs), collected at new diagnosis, from a patient treated with antithyroid drugs. The receptors derive from a woman between 25 and 40 years old with Graves disease. Donor details come from another sample of the same person, matched by shared clones.

This clonotype came up a few times. V usage is TRBV6-1 and J usage is TRBJ2-5; TRBD2 matches at 8 bases. The CDR3 is 13 amino acids. The V gene end was trimmed by 8 bases and the J gene end by 0 bases; junction bases not matched to a gene: 2. CDR1 and CDR2 (germline): MNHNS, SASEGT. The CDR3 sequence: CASAGGHQETQYF. The CDR3 nucleotides are TGTGCCAGCGCGGGGGGCCACCAAGAGACCCAGTACTTC.

This clonotype was seen a few times. The J gene is TRBJ2-7, the V gene TRBV4-1, with D possibly being TRBD1 (6 bases). The CDR3 totals 17 residues. Per the germline V gene, CDR1 is MGHRA and CDR2 is YSYEKL. Trimming removed 0 bases at V and 2 bases at J, with 17 bases between. As DNA, the CDR3 is TGCGCCAGCAGCCAAGAAGACTACAGGGCGGCCACCTACGAGCAGTACTTC. This gives the protein CASSQEDYRAATYEQYF.

This clonotype was counted once. The chain recombines TRBV12-3 or TRBV12-4 with TRBJ2-5, with TRBD2 matching over 10 bases. The CDR3 is 17 residues long. The V segment lost 6 bases and the J segment 5 bases; nucleotides outside the gene matches: 15. In DNA form, the CDR3 reads TGTGCCAGCAGGGACCCGCTAGCGGGAGTTAGTACGGAGACCCAGTACTTC. It encodes CASRDPLAGVSTETQYF.

This clonotype has ten or more counts. The V gene is TRBV11-2, the J gene TRBJ1-2; 9 bases align to TRBD1. After removal of 6 bases from V and 3 bases from J, the junction contained 5 bases not matched to a gene. Germline V gives CDR1 SGHAT, CDR2 FQNNGV. CDR3 size: 14 residues. The DNA for the CDR3 is TGTGCCAGCAGACCACAGGGGGCACACTATGGCTACACCTTC. It specifies CASRPQGAHYGYTF. Using reference TRBV11-2 and TRBJ1-2 for the parts outside the CDR3, the full variable domain is EAGVAQSPRYKIIEKRQSVAFWCNPISGHATLYWYQQILGQGPKLLIQFQNNGVVDDSQLPKDRFSAERLKGVDSTLKIQPAKLEDSAVYLCASRPQGAHYGYTFGSGTRLTVV.

The table lists this clonotype with a few counts. Germline is not matched at one junction end, which may reflect a read error. The rearrangement joins TRBV2 to TRBJ2-5, with 10 bases lining up with TRBD2. Germline V gene data show CDR1 as SNHLY and CDR2 as FYNNEI. The length of the CDR3 is 16 residues. Written as DNA, the CDR3 is TGTGCCAGCAGTGAAGCGCTATCGAGCGGGAGGGTTAGCGTGAACTTC. Protein sequence: CASSEALSSGRVSVNF.